The subject of this entry is one T cell receptor beta chain. The antigen is undetermined. The sample comes from a study of blood T cells in healthy people across ages. Study conclusions and caveats: TCR beta diversity, measured per million T cells, fell in a roughly linear way with age.

The CDR3 extends over 16 amino acids. J lost 3 bases, V lost 1 base, and 7 bases had no gene match. Germline V lookup: CDR1 SEHNR, CDR2 FQNEAQ (reference sequence). The donors, healthy Caucasians from Russia, were aged roughly 6 to 90. With a J-beta primer mix and a sample-barcoded 5' primer, a second PCR ran roughly 6 to 11 cycles. CDR3-containing paired-end reads numbering at least 2.5 million came from each sample. TCRdb ran MiXCR on the 5' RACE reads and lists one entry per CDR3 protein. In the table there are about 570,000 distinct CDR3 sequences, 27% of which are singletons. This sequence joins TRBV7-9 and TRBJ2-3; TRBD1 matches 7 bases. Sequenced material: blood. The sequence came from a woman aged 70-85 years in good health. The DNA for the CDR3 is TGTGCCAGCAGCTTAGTCTCGGGACAGAGGACAGATACGCAGTATTTT. Protein: CASSLVSGQRTDTQYF.